A single sample is the source of the 8 T cell receptor beta chains below, sequenced in a study of T cells after yellow fever vaccination. TCRdb itself ran the 5' RACE reads through MiXCR, one entry per CDR3 protein. Altogether under 95,000 distinct CDR3 sequences are present, around 7.7% being singletons, with the ten largest covering approximately 30%. The sequencing used CD8+ T cells sorted from PBMCs, collected around 10 days after the first yellow fever vaccination. The receptors originated from a man aged 18-30 years who received the YFV17D yellow fever vaccine.

In its sample, this clonotype was seen a few times. V usage is TRBV11-3 and J usage is TRBJ2-2; no clear D gene. The germline V gene encodes CDR1 SGHNT and CDR2 YENEEA. Trimming took off 1 base at V and 2 bases at J, with 14 bases between the two ends. The CDR3 consists of 17 residues. In DNA form, the CDR3 reads TGTGCCAGCAGCTTAGGGCGTCCCGGGCCCAACACCGGGGAGCTGTTTTTT. This translates into CASSLGRPGPNTGELFF.

The chain couples TRBV29-1 to TRBJ2-3, with TRBD1 matching 7 bases. The CDR3 spans 14 residues. Trimming cost V 6 bases and J 2 bases; bases outside gene matches: 8. CDR1 is SQVTM, CDR2 ANQGSEA, per germline. The CDR3 sequence is CSVQGRGLTDTQYF. CDR3 DNA sequence: TGCAGCGTACAGGGGAGAGGTCTCACAGATACGCAGTATTTT.

This clonotype was seen repeatedly, ten times or more. The chain combines TRBV4-1 with TRBJ2-5; 8 bases are a match to TRBD2. There are 14 residues in the CDR3. J was trimmed by 5 bases and V by 2 bases; bases with no gene match: 4. In germline, CDR1 is MGHRA, CDR2 YSYEKL. The CDR3 is CASSQSGGLETQYF. The CDR3 DNA is TGCGCCAGCAGCCAAAGCGGGGGCTTGGAGACCCAGTACTTC.

This clonotype was observed a handful of times. The genes are TRBV14 and TRBJ2-1; the D is unclear. Deletions cut 5 bases from V and 10 bases from J, with 18 bases between. This CDR3 is 14 amino acids long. Per the germline V gene, CDR1 is SGHDN and CDR2 is FVKESK. The chain's CDR3 is CASSMIPDLGEQFF. CDR3 in DNA: TGTGCCAGCAGCATGATCCCCGATCTGGGCGAGCAGTTCTTC.

At least ten counts were recorded for this clonotype. V usage is TRBV11-2 and J usage is TRBJ1-1, with D uncertain. Germline V gene lookup returns CDR1 SGHAT and CDR2 FQNNGV. Trimming left V 5 bases short and J 4 bases short, with 14 bases between. The CDR3 extends over 14 amino acids. The CDR3 here is CASSKALPGTEAFF. CDR3 nucleotides: TGTGCCAGCAGCAAGGCCCTACCGGGCACTGAAGCTTTCTTT.

This clonotype was picked up a small number of times. The gene calls are TRBV30 and TRBJ2-7; D unresolved. The CDR3 runs to 11 residues. V was trimmed by 0 bases and J by 4 bases, leaving 4 bases between them. Germline CDR1 is GTSNPN and CDR2 is SVGIG (reference sequence). The chain's CDR3 is CAWSVQYEQYF. CDR3 DNA: TGTGCCTGGAGTGTACAGTACGAGCAGTACTTC.

This clonotype turned up a few times. The V gene is TRBV27, the J gene TRBJ2-4; D is tentatively TRBD1 or TRBD2 (5 bases each). CDR1 is MNHEY, CDR2 SMNVEV, per germline (reference sequence). The germline V and J ends were trimmed by 7 bases and 0 bases, with 16 bases remaining between them. The CDR3 has 16 amino acids. CDR3 in DNA: TGTGCCAGCACCAGTCTAGGGGACGGAGCCAAAAACATTCAGTACTTC. Protein sequence: CASTSLGDGAKNIQYF.

Many counts were recorded for this clonotype. This sequence joins TRBV6-5 and TRBJ1-4; 8 positions agree with TRBD1. This CDR3 has 16 amino acids. The V gene's germline CDR1 is MNHEY and CDR2 SVGAGI. Germline trimming cut 4 bases from V and 5 bases from J; bases unmatched to any gene: 9. CDR3 residues: CASSFRRTGKNEKLFF. The CDR3 DNA follows: TGTGCCAGCAGTTTCAGAAGGACAGGGAAGAATGAAAAACTGTTTTTT.